There are many counts of the clone carrying this T cell receptor (beta chain). Germline V gives CDR1 SGDLS, CDR2 YYNGEE. Trimming shortened V by 4 bases and J by 3 bases, and 24 bases separated the two germline ends. The CDR3 covers 18 residues. The data stem from a study of molecular identifiers for immune sequencing clone quantification. TCRdb reprocessed the PCR reads via MiXCR and lists one record per CDR3 protein. The sample comprises approximately 670,000 distinct CDR3 sequences, 15% to 20% of which are singletons, and roughly 0.9% rests with the top ten. Sequenced input: naive CD8+ T cells from blood, with Jurkat cell RNA spiked in. Subset: FACS-sorted CD8+CD4-CCR7+CD45RA+ naive T cells. The source of this sequence is a human donor in good health. Some libraries in this study had Jurkat cell RNA spiked in. The chain joins TRBV9 to TRBJ2-3, with D tentatively TRBD2 (7 bases). CDR3 sequence reads: CASSTPEEGGALTDTQYF. CDR3 sequence (DNA): TGTGCCAGCAGCACCCCCGAAGAGGGGGGGGCCTTGACAGATACGCAGTATTTT.